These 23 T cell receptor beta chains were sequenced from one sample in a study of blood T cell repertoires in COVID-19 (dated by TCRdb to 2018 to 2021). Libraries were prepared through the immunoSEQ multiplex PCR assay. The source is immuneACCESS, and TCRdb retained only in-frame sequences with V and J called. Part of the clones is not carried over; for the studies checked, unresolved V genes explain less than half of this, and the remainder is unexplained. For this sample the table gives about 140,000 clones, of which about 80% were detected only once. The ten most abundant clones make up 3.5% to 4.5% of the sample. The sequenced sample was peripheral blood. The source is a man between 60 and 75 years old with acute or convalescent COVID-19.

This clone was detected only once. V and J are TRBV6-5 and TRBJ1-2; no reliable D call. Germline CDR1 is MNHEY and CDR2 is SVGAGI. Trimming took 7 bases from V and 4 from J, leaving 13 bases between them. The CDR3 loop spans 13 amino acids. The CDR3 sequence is CASIPPGSYGYTF. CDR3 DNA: TGTGCCAGCATCCCACCGGGGAGCTATGGCTACACCTTC.

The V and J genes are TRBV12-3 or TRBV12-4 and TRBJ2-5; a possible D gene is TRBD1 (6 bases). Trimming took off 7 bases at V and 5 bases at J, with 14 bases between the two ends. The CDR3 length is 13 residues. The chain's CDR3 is CASTHRVAETQYF. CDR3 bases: TGTGCCAGCACGCACAGGGTTGCGGAGACCCAGTACTTC.

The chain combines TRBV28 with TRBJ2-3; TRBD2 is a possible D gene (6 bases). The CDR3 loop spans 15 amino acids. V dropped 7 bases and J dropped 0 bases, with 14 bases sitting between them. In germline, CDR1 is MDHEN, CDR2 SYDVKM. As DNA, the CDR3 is TGTGCCAGCACCCCAGCGGGTCCTAGCACAGATACGCAGTATTTT. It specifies CASTPAGPSTDTQYF.

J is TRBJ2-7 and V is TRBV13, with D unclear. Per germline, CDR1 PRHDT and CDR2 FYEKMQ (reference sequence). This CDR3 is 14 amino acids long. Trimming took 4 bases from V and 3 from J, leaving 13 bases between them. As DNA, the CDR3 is TGTGCCAGCAGCTCATCGCAGGTTCGCTACGAGCAGTACTTC. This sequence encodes CASSSSQVRYEQYF.

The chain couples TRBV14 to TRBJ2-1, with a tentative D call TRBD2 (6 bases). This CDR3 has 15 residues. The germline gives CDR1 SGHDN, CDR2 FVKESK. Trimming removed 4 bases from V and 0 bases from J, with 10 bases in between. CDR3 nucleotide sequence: TGTGCCAGCAGCCCCATTAGCGGCTCCTACAATGAGCAGTTCTTC. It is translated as CASSPISGSYNEQFF. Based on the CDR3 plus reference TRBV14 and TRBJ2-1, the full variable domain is EAGVTQFPSHSVIEKGQTVTLRCDPISGHDNLYWYRRVMGKEIKFLLHFVKESKQDESGMPNNRFLAERTGGTYSTLKVQPAELEDSGVYFCASSPISGSYNEQFFGPGTRLTVL.

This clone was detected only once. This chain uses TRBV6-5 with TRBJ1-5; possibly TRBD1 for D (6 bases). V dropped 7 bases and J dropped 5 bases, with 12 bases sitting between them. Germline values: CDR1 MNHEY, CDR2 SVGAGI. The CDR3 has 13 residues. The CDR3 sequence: CASKGGAHQPQHF. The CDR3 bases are TGTGCCAGCAAGGGGGGGGCTCATCAGCCCCAGCATTTT.

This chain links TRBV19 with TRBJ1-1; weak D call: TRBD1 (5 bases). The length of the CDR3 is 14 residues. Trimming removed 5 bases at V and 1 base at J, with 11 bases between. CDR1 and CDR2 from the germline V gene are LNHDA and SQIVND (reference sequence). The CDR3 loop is CASSFREGNTEAFF. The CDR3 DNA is TGTGCCAGTAGTTTCAGGGAAGGGAACACTGAAGCTTTCTTT.

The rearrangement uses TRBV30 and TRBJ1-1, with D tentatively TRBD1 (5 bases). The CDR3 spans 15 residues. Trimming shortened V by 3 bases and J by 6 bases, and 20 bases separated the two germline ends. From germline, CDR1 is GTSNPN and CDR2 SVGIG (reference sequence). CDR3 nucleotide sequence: TGTGCCTGGAGGGGACCATTGGGGGGTTACGCTGAAGCTTTCTTT. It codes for CAWRGPLGGYAEAFF.

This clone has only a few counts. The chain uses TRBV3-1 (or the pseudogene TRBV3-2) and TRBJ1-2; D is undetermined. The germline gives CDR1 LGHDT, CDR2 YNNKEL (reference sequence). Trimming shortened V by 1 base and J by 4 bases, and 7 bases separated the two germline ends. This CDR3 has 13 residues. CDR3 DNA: TGTGCCAGCAGCCAAGCATCAGGCTATGGCTACACCTTC. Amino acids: CASSQASGYGYTF.

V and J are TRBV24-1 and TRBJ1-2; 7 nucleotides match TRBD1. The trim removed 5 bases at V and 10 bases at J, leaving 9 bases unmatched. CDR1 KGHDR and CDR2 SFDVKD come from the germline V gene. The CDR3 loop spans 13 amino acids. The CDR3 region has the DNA TGTGCCACCAGTGCTCCCGGGACAGACCTCTACACCTTC. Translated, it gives CATSAPGTDLYTF.

The CDR3, as DNA: TGTGCCAGCAGTTTATCTAGCGGACTTTACAATGAGCAGTTCTTC. As protein: CASSLSSGLYNEQFF. This chain connects TRBV27 to TRBJ2-1, with TRBD2 as a possible D gene (6 bases). This CDR3 is 15 amino acids long. V lost 0 bases to trimming and J lost 4 bases, with 10 bases between them. Looked up from germline, CDR1 is MNHEY and CDR2 is SMNVEV (reference sequence).

The CDR3 here is CASSSGLAGGNYNEQFF. The CDR3 nucleotides read TGCGCCAGCAGCTCAGGACTAGCGGGAGGGAACTACAATGAGCAGTTCTTC. The gene calls are TRBV5-1 and TRBJ2-1; TRBD2 agrees at 15 bases. V shed 3 bases and J 3 bases; nucleotides not matched to a gene: 4. The CDR3 consists of 17 residues. Germline assignment: CDR1 SGHRS and CDR2 YFSETQ.

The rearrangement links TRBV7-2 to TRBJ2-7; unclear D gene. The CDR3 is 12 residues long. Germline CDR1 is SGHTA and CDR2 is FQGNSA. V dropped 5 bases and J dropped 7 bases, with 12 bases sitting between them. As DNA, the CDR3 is TGTGCCAGCAGCCTCCCCCGCTATGAGCAGTACTTC. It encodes CASSLPRYEQYF.

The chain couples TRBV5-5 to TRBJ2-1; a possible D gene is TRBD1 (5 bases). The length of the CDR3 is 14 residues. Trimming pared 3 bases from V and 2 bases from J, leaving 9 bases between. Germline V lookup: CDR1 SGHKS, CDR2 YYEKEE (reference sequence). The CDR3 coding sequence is TGTGCCAGCAGCTCAGCAGGGACCTACAATGAGCAGTTCTTC. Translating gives CASSSAGTYNEQFF.

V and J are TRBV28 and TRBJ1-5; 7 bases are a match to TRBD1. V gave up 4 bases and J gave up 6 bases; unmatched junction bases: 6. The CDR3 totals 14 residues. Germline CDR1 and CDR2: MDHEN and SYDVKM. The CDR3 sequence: CASSSTGQRQPQHF. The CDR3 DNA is TGTGCCAGCAGTTCAACGGGACAGCGTCAGCCCCAGCATTTT. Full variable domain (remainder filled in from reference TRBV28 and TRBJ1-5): DVKVTQSSRYLVKRTGEKVFLECVQDMDHENMFWYRQDPGLGLRLIYFSYDVKMKEKGDIPEGYSVSREKKERFSLILESASTNQTSMYLCASSSTGQRQPQHFGDGTRLSIL.

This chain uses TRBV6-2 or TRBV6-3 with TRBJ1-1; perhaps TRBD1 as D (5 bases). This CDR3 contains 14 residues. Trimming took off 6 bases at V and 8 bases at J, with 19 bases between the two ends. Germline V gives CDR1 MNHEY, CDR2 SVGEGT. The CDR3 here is CASSPSRVGGEAFF. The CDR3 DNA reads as TGTGCCAGCAGCCCAAGCAGGGTGGGCGGAGAAGCTTTCTTT.

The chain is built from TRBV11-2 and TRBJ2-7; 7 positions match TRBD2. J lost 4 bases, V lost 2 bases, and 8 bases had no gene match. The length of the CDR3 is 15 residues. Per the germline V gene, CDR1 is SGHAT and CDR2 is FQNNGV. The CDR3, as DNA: TGTGCCAGCAGCTTAACCCGGGGAGGGGAATACGAGCAGTACTTC. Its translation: CASSLTRGGEYEQYF.

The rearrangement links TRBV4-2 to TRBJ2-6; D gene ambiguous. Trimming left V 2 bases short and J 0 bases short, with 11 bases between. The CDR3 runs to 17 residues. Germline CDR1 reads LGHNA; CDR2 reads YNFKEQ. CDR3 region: CASSQRIWSSGANVLTF. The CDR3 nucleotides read TGTGCCAGCAGCCAACGAATCTGGAGCTCTGGGGCCAACGTCCTGACTTTC.

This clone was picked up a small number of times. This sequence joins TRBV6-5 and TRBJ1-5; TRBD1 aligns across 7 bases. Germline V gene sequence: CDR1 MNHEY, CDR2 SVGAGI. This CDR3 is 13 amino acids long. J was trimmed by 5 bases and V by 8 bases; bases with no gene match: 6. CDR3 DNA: TGTGCCAGCGGAACAGGGGTAGATCAGCCCCAGCATTTT. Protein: CASGTGVDQPQHF.

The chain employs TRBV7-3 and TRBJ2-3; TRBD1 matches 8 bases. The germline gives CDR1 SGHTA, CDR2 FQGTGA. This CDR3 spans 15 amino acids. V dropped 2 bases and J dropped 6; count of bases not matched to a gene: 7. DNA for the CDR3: TGTGCCAGCAGCTTATCTGGACAGGGCAGCGATACGCAGTATTTT. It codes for CASSLSGQGSDTQYF.

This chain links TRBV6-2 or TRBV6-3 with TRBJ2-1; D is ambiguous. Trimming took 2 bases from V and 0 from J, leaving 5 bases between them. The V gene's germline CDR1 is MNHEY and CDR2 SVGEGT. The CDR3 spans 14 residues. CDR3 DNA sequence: TGTGCCAGCAGTTACGGCAGCTCCTACAATGAGCAGTTCTTC. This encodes CASSYGSSYNEQFF.

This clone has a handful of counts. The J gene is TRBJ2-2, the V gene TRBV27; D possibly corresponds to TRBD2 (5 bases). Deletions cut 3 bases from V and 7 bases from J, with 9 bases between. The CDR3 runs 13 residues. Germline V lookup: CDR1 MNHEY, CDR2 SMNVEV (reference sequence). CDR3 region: CASSLGRGGELFF. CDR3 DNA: TGTGCCAGCAGTTTGGGTCGGGGCGGGGAGCTGTTTTTT.

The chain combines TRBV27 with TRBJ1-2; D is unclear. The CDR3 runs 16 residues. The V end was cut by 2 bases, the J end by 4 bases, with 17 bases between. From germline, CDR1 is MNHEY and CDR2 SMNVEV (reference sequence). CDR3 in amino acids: CASSLTPGARGYGYTF. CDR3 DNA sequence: TGTGCCAGCAGTTTAACTCCCGGAGCCCGGGGCTATGGCTACACCTTC.